This passage covers 8 T cell receptor beta chains from one sample sequenced in a study of blood T cell repertoires in COVID-19. Produced via immunoSEQ multiplex PCR; TCRdb's table is partial and in-frame only. The sample shows fewer than 200,000 clones, 84% of them seen only once. Sequences were obtained from peripheral blood. All receptors come from a man aged 35-49 years who had recovered from COVID-19.

The chain is built from TRBV7-9 and TRBJ1-4; no clear D gene. Germline V lookup: CDR1 SEHNR, CDR2 FQNEAQ (reference sequence). The CDR3 extends over 16 amino acids. Trimming cost V 1 base and J 5 bases, with 14 bases left between them. The CDR3 nucleotides read TGTGCCAGCAGCTTAGTACAGCTTTCGGGGAATGAAAAACTGTTTTTT. As protein: CASSLVQLSGNEKLFF.

The chain links TRBV7-6 to TRBJ2-1; TRBD2 matches 15 bases. Trimming took 4 bases from V and 8 from J; bases not matched to a gene: 6. CDR1 is SGHVS, CDR2 FNYEAQ, per germline. The CDR3 has 16 amino acids. CDR3 coding DNA: TGTGCCAGCAGCTGGGGACTAGCGGGGGGCAGGTATGAGCAGTTCTTC. It encodes CASSWGLAGGRYEQFF.

V gene TRBV12-3 or TRBV12-4 combines with J gene TRBJ2-7; D is undetermined. V lost 2 bases and J 1 base, leaving 6 bases between the germline ends. The CDR3 runs to 13 residues. CDR3 in amino acids: CASSLQESYEQYF. The CDR3 DNA reads as TGTGCCAGCAGTTTACAGGAATCCTACGAGCAGTACTTC.

This rearrangement joins TRBV2 to TRBJ2-7, with 8 bases aligning to TRBD2. This CDR3 has 17 amino acids. Trimming took 1 base from V and 4 from J; bases not matched to a gene: 12. Germline CDR1 SNHLY, CDR2 FYNNEI. The CDR3 sequence is CASSEGHPGTRGYEQYF. The CDR3 DNA follows: TGTGCCAGCAGTGAAGGTCACCCCGGGACTAGGGGGTACGAGCAGTACTTC.

The rearrangement links TRBV14 to TRBJ2-7; maybe TRBD1 (6 bases). This CDR3 region has 16 residues. V gave up 0 bases and J gave up 0 bases, with 12 bases separating them. Germline CDR1 and CDR2: SGHDN and FVKESK. In nucleotides, the CDR3 is TGTGCCAGCAGCCAAGATTGGTACAGGGACTCCTACGAGCAGTACTTC. Encoded protein: CASSQDWYRDSYEQYF.

V and J are TRBV7-9 and TRBJ2-5; 9 positions agree with TRBD1. From germline, CDR1 is SEHNR and CDR2 FQNEAQ (reference sequence). V lost 8 bases and J lost 0; bases outside the gene matches: 4. The CDR3 is 14 amino acids. The CDR3 nucleotides are TGTGCCAGCGGCGGGACAGGGCACCAAGAGACCCAGTACTTC. Encoded protein: CASGGTGHQETQYF.

The chain joins TRBV6-5 to TRBJ1-5, with TRBD1 identical over 7 bases. Trimming at V came to 2 bases and at J to 5 bases, leaving 6 bases not matched to a gene. This CDR3 has 15 residues. Germline V gives CDR1 MNHEY, CDR2 SVGAGI. For the CDR3, the DNA is TGTGCCAGCAGTTACACCAGGGGGGCTGATCAGCCCCAGCATTTT. This translates into CASSYTRGADQPQHF.

The chain joins TRBV25-1 to TRBJ2-7; 8 nucleotides align to TRBD1. The CDR3 sequence is 16 residues long. Unmatched junction bases numbered 8, after V lost 3 bases and J lost 1 base. CDR1 is MGHDK and CDR2 is SYGVNS in the germline V gene. The CDR3 here is CASSDGRQGISYEQYF. The CDR3 coding sequence is TGTGCCAGCAGTGATGGGAGACAGGGGATTTCCTACGAGCAGTACTTC.